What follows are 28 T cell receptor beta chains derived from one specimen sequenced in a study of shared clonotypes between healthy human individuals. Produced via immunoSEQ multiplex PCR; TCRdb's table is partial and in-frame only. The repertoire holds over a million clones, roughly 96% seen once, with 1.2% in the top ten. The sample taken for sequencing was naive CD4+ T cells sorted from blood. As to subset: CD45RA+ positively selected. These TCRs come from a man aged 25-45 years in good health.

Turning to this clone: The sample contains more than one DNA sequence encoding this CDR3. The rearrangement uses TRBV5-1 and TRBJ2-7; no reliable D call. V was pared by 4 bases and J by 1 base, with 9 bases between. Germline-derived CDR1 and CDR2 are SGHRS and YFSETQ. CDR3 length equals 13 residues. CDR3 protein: CASSPGSSYEQYF. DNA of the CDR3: TGCGCCAGCAGCCCAGGATCTTCCTACGAGCAGTACTTC.

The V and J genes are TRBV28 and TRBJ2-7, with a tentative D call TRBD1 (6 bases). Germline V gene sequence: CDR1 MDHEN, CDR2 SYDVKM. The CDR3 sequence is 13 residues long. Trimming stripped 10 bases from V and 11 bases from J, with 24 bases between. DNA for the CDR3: TGTGCCACTAAGAGCTGGGACACTGAACTTAAGTACTTC. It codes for CATKSWDTELKYF.

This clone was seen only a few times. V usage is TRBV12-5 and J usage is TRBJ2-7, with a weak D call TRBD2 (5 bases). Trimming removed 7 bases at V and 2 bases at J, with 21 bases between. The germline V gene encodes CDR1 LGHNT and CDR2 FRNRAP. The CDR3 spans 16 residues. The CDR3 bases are TGTGCTAGTGCCTTATCCCCGAGGGCAGCGCCCTACGAGCAGTACTTC. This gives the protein CASALSPRAAPYEQYF. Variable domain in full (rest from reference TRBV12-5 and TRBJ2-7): DARVTQTPRHKVTEMGQEVTMRCQPILGHNTVFWYRQTMMQGLELLAYFRNRAPLDDSGMPKDRFSAEMPDATLATLKIQPSEPRDSAVYFCASALSPRAAPYEQYFGPGTRLTVT.

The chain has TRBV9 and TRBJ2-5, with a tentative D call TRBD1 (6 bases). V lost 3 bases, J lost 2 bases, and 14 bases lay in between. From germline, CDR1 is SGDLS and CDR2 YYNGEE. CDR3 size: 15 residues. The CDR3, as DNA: TGTGCCAGCAGCGCCACCGGGACACTACAAGAGACCCAGTACTTC. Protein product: CASSATGTLQETQYF.

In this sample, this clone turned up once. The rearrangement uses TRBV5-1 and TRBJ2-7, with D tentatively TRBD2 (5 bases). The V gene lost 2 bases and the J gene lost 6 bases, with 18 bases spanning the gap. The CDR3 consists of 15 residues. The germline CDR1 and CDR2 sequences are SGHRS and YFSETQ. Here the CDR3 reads CASSFGGPGVSEQYF. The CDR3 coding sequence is TGCGCCAGCAGCTTCGGCGGGCCAGGAGTGAGCGAGCAGTACTTC.

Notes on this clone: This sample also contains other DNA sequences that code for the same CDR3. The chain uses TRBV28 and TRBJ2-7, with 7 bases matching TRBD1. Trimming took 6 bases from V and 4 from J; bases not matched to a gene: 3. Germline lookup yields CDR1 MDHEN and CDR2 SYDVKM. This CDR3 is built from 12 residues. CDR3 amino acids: CASRQGVYEQYF. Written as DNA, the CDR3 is TGTGCCAGCAGGCAGGGGGTTTACGAGCAGTACTTC.

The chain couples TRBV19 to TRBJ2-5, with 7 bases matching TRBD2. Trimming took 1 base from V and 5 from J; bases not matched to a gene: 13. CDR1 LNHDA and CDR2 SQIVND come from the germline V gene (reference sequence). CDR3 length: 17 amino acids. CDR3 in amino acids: CASSIVGEGYTRETQYF. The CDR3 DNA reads TGTGCCAGTAGTATAGTGGGGGAGGGCTATACCCGTGAGACCCAGTACTTC.

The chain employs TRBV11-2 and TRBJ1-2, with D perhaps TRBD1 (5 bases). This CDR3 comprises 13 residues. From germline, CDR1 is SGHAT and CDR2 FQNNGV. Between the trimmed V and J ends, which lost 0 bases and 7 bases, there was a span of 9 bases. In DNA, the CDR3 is TGTGCCAGCAGCTTAGAGGGGGATCGTGGCTACACCTTC. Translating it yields CASSLEGDRGYTF.

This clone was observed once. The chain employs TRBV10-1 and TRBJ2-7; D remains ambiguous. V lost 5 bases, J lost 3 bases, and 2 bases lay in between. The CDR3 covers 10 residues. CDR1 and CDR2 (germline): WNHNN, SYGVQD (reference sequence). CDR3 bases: TGCGCCAGCAGTTTCTACGAGCAGTACTTC. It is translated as CASSFYEQYF.

Here the CDR3 reads CASSDCSWTGTTHTNYGYTF. CDR3 bases: TGTGCCAGCAGTGACTGCAGTTGGACAGGAACAACCCATACTAACTATGGCTACACCTTC. This chain connects TRBV6-4 to TRBJ1-2, with 7 positions matching TRBD1. The CDR3 length is 20 residues. Trimming at V came to 1 base and at J to 0 bases, leaving 17 bases not matched to a gene. The germline V gene has CDR1 MRHNA and CDR2 SNTAGT.

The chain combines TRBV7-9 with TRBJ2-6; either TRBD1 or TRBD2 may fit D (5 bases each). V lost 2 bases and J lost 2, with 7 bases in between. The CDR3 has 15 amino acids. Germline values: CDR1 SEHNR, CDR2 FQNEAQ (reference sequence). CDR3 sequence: CASSLQGAGANVLTF. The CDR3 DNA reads TGTGCCAGCAGCTTACAGGGAGCTGGGGCCAACGTCCTGACTTTC.

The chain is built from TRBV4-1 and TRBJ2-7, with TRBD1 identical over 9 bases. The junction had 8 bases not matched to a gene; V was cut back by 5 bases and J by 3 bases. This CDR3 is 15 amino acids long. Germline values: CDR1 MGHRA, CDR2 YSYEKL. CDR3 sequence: CASSLRDREDYEQYF. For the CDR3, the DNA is TGCGCCAGCAGCTTAAGGGACAGGGAAGACTACGAGCAGTACTTC.

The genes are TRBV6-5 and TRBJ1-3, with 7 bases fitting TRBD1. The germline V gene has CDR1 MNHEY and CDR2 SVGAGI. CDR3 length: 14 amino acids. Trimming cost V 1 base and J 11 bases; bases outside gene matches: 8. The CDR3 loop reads CASSYYPGTASIYF. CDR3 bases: TGTGCCAGCAGTTACTACCCCGGGACAGCGTCCATATATTTT.

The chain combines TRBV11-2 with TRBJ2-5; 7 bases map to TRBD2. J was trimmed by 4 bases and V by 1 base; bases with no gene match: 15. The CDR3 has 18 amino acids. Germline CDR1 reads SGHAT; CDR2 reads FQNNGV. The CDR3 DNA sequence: TGTGCCAGCAGCTTAGGGAATAATGGGGGAGGGATCTCAGAGACCCAGTACTTC. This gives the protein CASSLGNNGGGISETQYF.

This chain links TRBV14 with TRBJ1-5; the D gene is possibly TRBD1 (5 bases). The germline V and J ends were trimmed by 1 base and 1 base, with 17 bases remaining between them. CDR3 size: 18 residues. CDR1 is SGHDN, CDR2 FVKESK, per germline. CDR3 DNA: TGTGCCAGCAGCCAAGTAAAAGTCGGAGAGGGGAGCAATCAGCCCCAGCATTTT. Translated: CASSQVKVGEGSNQPQHF.

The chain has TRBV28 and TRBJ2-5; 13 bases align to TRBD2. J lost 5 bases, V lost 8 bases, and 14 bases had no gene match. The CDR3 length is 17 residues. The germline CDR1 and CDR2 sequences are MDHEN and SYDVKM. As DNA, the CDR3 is TGTGCCAGCCGGACTAGCGGGAGCCCCTCCTCACACGAGACCCAGTACTTC. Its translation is CASRTSGSPSSHETQYF. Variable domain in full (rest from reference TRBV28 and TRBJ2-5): DVKVTQSSRYLVKRTGEKVFLECVQDMDHENMFWYRQDPGLGLRLIYFSYDVKMKEKGDIPEGYSVSREKKERFSLILESASTNQTSMYLCASRTSGSPSSHETQYFGPGTRLLVL.

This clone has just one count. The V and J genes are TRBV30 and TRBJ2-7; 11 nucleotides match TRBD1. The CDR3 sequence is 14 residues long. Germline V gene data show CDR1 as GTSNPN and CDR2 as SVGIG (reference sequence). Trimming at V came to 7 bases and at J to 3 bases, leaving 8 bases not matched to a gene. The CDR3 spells CASKGDRGDYEQYF. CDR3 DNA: TGTGCCTCAAAGGGGGACAGGGGGGACTACGAGCAGTACTTC.

The CDR3 sequence: CASSEAPSGQTYF. CDR3 in DNA: TGTGCCAGCAGTGAAGCGCCTAGCGGGCAAACTTACTTC. The rearrangement joins TRBV2 to TRBJ2-5, with 8 nucleotides matching TRBD2. The CDR3 is 13 amino acids. V dropped 0 bases and J dropped 14; count of bases not matched to a gene: 8. CDR1 is SNHLY and CDR2 is FYNNEI in the germline V gene.

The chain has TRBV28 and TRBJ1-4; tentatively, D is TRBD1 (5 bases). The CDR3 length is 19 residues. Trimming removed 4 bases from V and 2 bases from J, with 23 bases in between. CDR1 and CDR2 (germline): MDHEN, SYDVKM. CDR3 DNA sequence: TGTGCCAGCAGTTCGTCCGGCGGGATTGGATGGGGGACTAATGAAAAACTGTTTTTT. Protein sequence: CASSSSGGIGWGTNEKLFF.

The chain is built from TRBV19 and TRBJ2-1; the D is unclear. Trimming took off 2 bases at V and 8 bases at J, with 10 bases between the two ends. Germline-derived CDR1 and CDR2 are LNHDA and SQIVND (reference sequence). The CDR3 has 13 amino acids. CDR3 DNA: TGTGCCAGTAGTATACCCAGGATCCATGAGCAGTTCTTC. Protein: CASSIPRIHEQFF.

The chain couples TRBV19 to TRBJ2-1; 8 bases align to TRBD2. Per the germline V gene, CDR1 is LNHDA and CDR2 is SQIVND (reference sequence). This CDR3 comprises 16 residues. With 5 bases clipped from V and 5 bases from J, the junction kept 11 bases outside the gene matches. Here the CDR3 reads CASSPQAGVGHNEQFF. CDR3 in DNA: TGTGCCAGTAGTCCTCAAGCGGGAGTGGGTCACAATGAGCAGTTCTTC.

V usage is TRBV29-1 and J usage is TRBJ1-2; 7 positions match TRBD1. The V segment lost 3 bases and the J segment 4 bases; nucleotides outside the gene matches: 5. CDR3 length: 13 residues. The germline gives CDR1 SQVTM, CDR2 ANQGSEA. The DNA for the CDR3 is TGCAGCGTTGACTCCAGGGGGATCTATGGCTACACCTTC. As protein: CSVDSRGIYGYTF.

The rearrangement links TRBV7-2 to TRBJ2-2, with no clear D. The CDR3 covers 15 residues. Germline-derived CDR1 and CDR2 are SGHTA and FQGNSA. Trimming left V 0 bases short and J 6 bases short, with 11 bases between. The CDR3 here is CASSLALWTSGELFF. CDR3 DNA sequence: TGTGCCAGCAGCTTAGCTCTGTGGACGTCCGGGGAGCTGTTTTTT.

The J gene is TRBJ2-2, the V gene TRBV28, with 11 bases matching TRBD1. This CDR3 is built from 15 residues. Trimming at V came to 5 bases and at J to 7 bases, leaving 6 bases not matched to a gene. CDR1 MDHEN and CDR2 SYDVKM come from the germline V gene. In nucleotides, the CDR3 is TGTGCCAGCAGTCTAAGGACAGGGGGCTTCGGGGAGCTGTTTTTT. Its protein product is CASSLRTGGFGELFF.

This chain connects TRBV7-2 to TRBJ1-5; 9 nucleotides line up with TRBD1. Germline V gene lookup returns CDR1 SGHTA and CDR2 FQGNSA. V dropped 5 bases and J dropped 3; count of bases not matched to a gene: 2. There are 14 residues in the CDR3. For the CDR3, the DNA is TGTGCCAGCAGCCGGGACAGGGCCAATCAGCCCCAGCATTTT. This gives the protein CASSRDRANQPQHF.

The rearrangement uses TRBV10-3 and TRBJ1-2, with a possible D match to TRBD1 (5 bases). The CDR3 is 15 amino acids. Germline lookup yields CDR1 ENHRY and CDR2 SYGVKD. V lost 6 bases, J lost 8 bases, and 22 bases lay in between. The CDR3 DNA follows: TGTGCCATCAGCACCGGGACTTCACGGCGCGGCGGCTACACCTTC. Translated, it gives CAISTGTSRRGGYTF.

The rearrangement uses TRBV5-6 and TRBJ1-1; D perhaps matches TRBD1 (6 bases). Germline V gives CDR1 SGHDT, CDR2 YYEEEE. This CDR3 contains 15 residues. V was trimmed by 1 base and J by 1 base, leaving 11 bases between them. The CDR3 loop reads CASSLPGRGNTEAFF. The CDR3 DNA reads TGTGCCAGCAGCTTGCCGGGCAGGGGGAACACTGAAGCTTTCTTT.

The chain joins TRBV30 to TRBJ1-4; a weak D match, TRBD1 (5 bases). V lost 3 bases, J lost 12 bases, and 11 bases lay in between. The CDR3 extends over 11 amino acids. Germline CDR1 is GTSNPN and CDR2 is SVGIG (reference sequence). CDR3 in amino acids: CAWRETGQLFF. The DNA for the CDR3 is TGTGCCTGGAGGGAAACAGGACAACTGTTTTTT.